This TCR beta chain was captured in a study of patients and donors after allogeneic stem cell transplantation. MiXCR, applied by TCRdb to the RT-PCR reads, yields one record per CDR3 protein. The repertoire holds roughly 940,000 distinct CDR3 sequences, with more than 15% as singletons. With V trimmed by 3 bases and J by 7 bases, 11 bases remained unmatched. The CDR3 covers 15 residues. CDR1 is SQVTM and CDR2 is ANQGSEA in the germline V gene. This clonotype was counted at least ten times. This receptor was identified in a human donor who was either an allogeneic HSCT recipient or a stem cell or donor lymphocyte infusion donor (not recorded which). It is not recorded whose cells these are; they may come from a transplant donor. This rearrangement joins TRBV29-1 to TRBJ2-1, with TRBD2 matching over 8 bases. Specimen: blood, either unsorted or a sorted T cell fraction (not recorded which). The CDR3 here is CSVEGGLAGRNEQFF. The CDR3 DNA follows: TGCAGCGTTGAGGGTGGGCTAGCGGGTAGGAATGAGCAGTTCTTC.